Listed here are 14 T cell receptor beta chains from one sample, sequenced in a study of spatial heterogeneity in lung cancer. Study-level findings and limits: For expanded intratumoral alpha and beta TCRs, counts tracked tumor mutation counts.

Regarding time point: sample taken at primary tumor resection. Their specific antigens are unknown. TCRdb redid the calling of the 5' RACE reads with MiXCR, one entry per CDR3 protein. The top ten clones hold approximately 10% of a sample with about 7,200 distinct CDR3 sequences, roughly 10% of them seen once. This sample comprised lung tumor tissue, obtained at surgery. The receptors derive from a female donor with early-stage non-small cell lung cancer.

By its share, this clonotype is medium-sized (0.01 to 0.1%). The chain uses TRBV30 and TRBJ2-1, with TRBD1 as a possible D gene (5 bases). Germline CDR1 is GTSNPN and CDR2 is SVGIG (reference sequence). This CDR3 region has 13 residues. Trimming cost V 0 bases and J 13 bases, with 16 bases left between them. CDR3 amino acids: CAWSVAGWIGQFF. The DNA for the CDR3 is TGTGCCTGGAGTGTAGCAGGGTGGATCGGTCAGTTCTTC.

By its share, this clonotype is medium-sized. The V call is TRBV7-9, the J call TRBJ2-7, with D perhaps TRBD1 (6 bases). V was trimmed by 5 bases and J by 6 bases, leaving 20 bases between them. The CDR3 covers 15 residues. The V gene's germline CDR1 is SEHNR and CDR2 FQNEAQ (reference sequence). CDR3 loop: CASSPAGTYPLEQYF. The CDR3 nucleotides read TGTGCCAGCAGCCCGGCTGGGACATACCCTCTCGAGCAGTACTTC.

Judged by abundance, this clonotype is large. In DNA, the CDR3 is TGTGCCAGCAGTTTACCCCGCATTGAAGCTTTCTTT. Protein product: CASSLPRIEAFF. This rearrangement joins TRBV28 to TRBJ1-1; D is unresolved. V was shortened by 2 bases and J by 7 bases, with 8 bases between the two germline ends. The CDR3 consists of 12 residues. Per germline, CDR1 MDHEN and CDR2 SYDVKM.

The chain links TRBV6-2 or TRBV6-3 to TRBJ1-2; 9 bases fit TRBD1. CDR3 length: 15 amino acids. The germline gives CDR1 MNHEY, CDR2 SVGEGT. With V trimmed by 2 bases and J by 2 bases, 3 bases remained unmatched. The CDR3 DNA reads TGTGCCAGCAGTTACCCCGGACAGGGGAACTATGGCTACACCTTC. Protein product: CASSYPGQGNYGYTF.

The chain combines TRBV6-5 with TRBJ1-1; no clear D. V dropped 5 bases and J dropped 11 bases, with 24 bases sitting between them. The CDR3 covers 15 residues. CDR1 MNHEY and CDR2 SVGAGI come from the germline V gene. DNA for the CDR3: TGTGCCAGCAGTCCCCTTACCGACGCGAAAAGAGGGGCTTTCTTT. Translated: CASSPLTDAKRGAFF.

This clonotype was seen many times. The chain employs TRBV28 and TRBJ1-1; D gene unclear. The CDR3 is 13 amino acids. With 1 base removed from V and 1 base from J, the gap between germline ends came to 4 bases. Per the germline V gene, CDR1 is MDHEN and CDR2 is SYDVKM. The CDR3 DNA sequence: TGTGCCAGCAGTTTATACGGGAACACTGAAGCTTTCTTT. Its translation: CASSLYGNTEAFF.

The rearrangement links TRBV19 to TRBJ2-7, with TRBD1 matching 7 bases. CDR1 and CDR2 (germline): LNHDA, SQIVND (reference sequence). CDR3 size: 19 residues. J gave up 3 bases and V 7 bases, and 24 bases lay outside the gene matches. CDR3 nucleotide sequence: TGTGCCAGTAACCGAACCAGGGACAGTAGTCCCAAAGGATTCTACGAGCAGTACTTC. This encodes CASNRTRDSSPKGFYEQYF.

This clonotype is large by share. This chain joins TRBV10-3 and TRBJ1-5; 7 nucleotides match TRBD1. The CDR3 loop spans 15 amino acids. V shed 4 bases and J 2 bases; nucleotides not matched to a gene: 5. The V gene's germline CDR1 is ENHRY and CDR2 SYGVKD. CDR3 residues: CAISGGQGGNQPQHF. DNA for the CDR3: TGTGCCATCAGTGGGGGGCAGGGGGGCAATCAGCCCCAGCATTTT.

This clonotype is large (0.1 to 1%) by share. The chain combines TRBV5-1 with TRBJ2-2, with unresolved D. The ends were cut back, 4 bases at V and 1 base at J, with 2 bases in the middle. The CDR3 covers 12 residues. Germline lookup yields CDR1 SGHRS and CDR2 YFSETQ. CDR3 residues: CASSVNTGELFF. CDR3 nucleotides: TGCGCCAGCAGCGTGAACACCGGGGAGCTGTTTTTT.

The V gene is TRBV20-1, the J gene TRBJ1-6; no clear D gene. Per germline, CDR1 DFQATT and CDR2 SNEGSKA (reference sequence). V lost 4 bases and J lost 10, with 14 bases in between. The CDR3 spans 13 residues. CDR3 residues: CSAKDHPESPLHF. Written as DNA, the CDR3 is TGCAGTGCTAAGGACCACCCGGAATCACCCCTCCACTTT.

The chain links TRBV19 to TRBJ2-7; 7 nucleotides line up with TRBD2. V shed 3 bases and J 0 bases; nucleotides not matched to a gene: 8. The CDR3 sequence is 16 residues long. Looked up from germline, CDR1 is LNHDA and CDR2 is SQIVND (reference sequence). CDR3 region: CASSMGGSGTSYEQYF. The DNA for the CDR3 is TGTGCCAGTAGTATGGGGGGGAGCGGCACCTCCTACGAGCAGTACTTC.

This clonotype was recorded a few times. The rearrangement joins TRBV7-9 to TRBJ2-5; maybe TRBD2 (6 bases). The germline V and J ends were trimmed by 0 bases and 2 bases, with 7 bases remaining between them. This CDR3 contains 14 residues. Per germline, CDR1 SEHNR and CDR2 FQNEAQ (reference sequence). The CDR3 protein is CASSLALAQETQYF. The CDR3, as DNA: TGTGCCAGCAGCTTAGCACTAGCACAAGAGACCCAGTACTTC.

The chain is built from TRBV10-3 and TRBJ2-7, with TRBD1 as a possible D gene (5 bases). CDR1 ENHRY and CDR2 SYGVKD come from the germline V gene. The length of the CDR3 is 15 residues. The ends were cut back, 7 bases at V and 1 base at J, with 17 bases in the middle. The CDR3: CAIKGRTNGSYEQYF. CDR3 DNA: TGTGCCATCAAGGGCCGGACAAACGGTTCCTACGAGCAGTACTTC.

This clonotype has a count of ten or more. The chain is built from TRBV5-6 and TRBJ2-7, with D possibly TRBD1 on 6 matching bases. Germline V gene lookup returns CDR1 SGHDT and CDR2 YYEEEE. Deletions cut 4 bases from V and 6 bases from J, with 17 bases between. CDR3 length equals 14 residues. The CDR3 nucleotides read TGTGCCAGCAGCGCCCGGGACACGGAGACCGAGCAGTACTTC. The encoded protein is CASSARDTETEQYF.